What follows are 3 T cell receptor beta chains derived from one specimen sequenced in a study of blood T cells in healthy people across ages. Sample-barcoded 5' priming and a J-beta primer mix drove a second PCR of roughly 6 to 12 cycles. TCRdb reanalysed the 5' RACE reads using MiXCR and keeps one entry per CDR3 protein. The sample lists more than 700,000 distinct CDR3 sequences; around half were seen once. The sample taken for sequencing was blood. The receptor set was obtained from an older man in good health.

On this clonotype itself: A clone one base away is much larger, so this may be a read error. V gene TRBV10-3 combines with J gene TRBJ2-5; possible D gene TRBD2, 5 bases. In germline, CDR1 is ENHRY, CDR2 SYGVKD. The CDR3 is 13 residues long. CDR3 amino acids: CAIRESGKETQYF. The CDR3 coding sequence is TGTGCCATCAGGGAGTCGGGGAAAGAGACCCAGTACTTC.

This clonotype was picked up many times. This chain uses TRBV3-1 with TRBJ2-3; 11 nucleotides agree with TRBD2. The CDR3 runs 15 residues. V was pared by 4 bases and J by 5 bases, with 5 bases of the junction left unmatched. The germline V gene encodes CDR1 LGHDT and CDR2 YNNKEL (reference sequence). The DNA of the CDR3 is TGTGCCAGCAGCCGAGGACTAGCGGGTGAAGATACGCAGTATTTT. It encodes CASSRGLAGEDTQYF.

This clonotype has a handful of counts. This rearrangement joins TRBV5-1 to TRBJ2-4, with 9 bases fitting TRBD1. The CDR3 length is 15 residues. With V trimmed by 4 bases and J by 9 bases, 11 bases remained unmatched. The V gene's germline CDR1 is SGHRS and CDR2 YFSETQ. The CDR3 spells CASSLSGQGGSIQYF. The CDR3 nucleotides read TGCGCCAGCAGCCTGTCGGGACAGGGTGGAAGCATTCAGTACTTC.